This T cell receptor (beta chain) is from a study of blood T cell repertoires in COVID-19. Germline V gene sequence: CDR1 SGHTA, CDR2 FQGNSA. Unmatched junction bases numbered 7, after V lost 3 bases and J lost 5 bases. The CDR3 runs 17 residues. Using immunoSEQ multiplex PCR, the repertoire was profiled, and TCRdb retains in-frame clones only, with some absent. The sample has about 88,000 clones, about 90% seen once; the top ten hold approximately 15%. What was sequenced was peripheral blood. The TCR sequence derives from a male donor with acute or convalescent COVID-19. This chain connects TRBV7-2 to TRBJ1-6; 10 bases agree with TRBD1. DNA for the CDR3: TGTGCCAGCAGCTTCCGAGGACAGGGGGGGAATAATTCACCCCTCCACTTT. It is translated as CASSFRGQGGNNSPLHF. Together with reference TRBV7-2 and TRBJ1-6, the CDR3 gives the full variable domain: GAGVSQSPSNKVTEKGKDVELRCDPISGHTALYWYRQSLGQGLEFLIYFQGNSAPDKSGLPSDRFSAERTGGSVSTLTIQRTQQEDSAVYLCASSFRGQGGNNSPLHFGNGTRLTVT.